One and the same sample provided the 26 T cell receptor beta chains below, sequenced in a study of regulatory T cells in long-lasting Graves disease. Assembly of TCR beta libraries relied on iRepertoire HTBI primers together with Arm-PCR of CDR3 regions. TCRdb reprocessed the multiplex PCR reads via MiXCR and lists one record per CDR3 protein. The sample yields 400,000 to 600,000 distinct CDR3 sequences, 20% to 25% seen once. The sample's time point: persistent/refractory GD, antithyroid drugs over 5 years with positive TRAb. With RNA extracted from PBMCs as input, the TCR library was made. Sequences were derived from peripheral blood mononuclear cells (PBMCs), sampled when the disease was refractory, from a patient treated with antithyroid drugs. Source of these receptors: a female donor with Graves disease.

In its sample, this clonotype was seen a few times. The chain recombines TRBV7-8 with TRBJ1-1; maybe TRBD1 (6 bases). Trimming pared 2 bases from V and 0 bases from J, leaving 10 bases between. This CDR3 is 15 amino acids long. Germline V gene sequence: CDR1 SGHVS, CDR2 FQNEAQ. The CDR3 here is CASSLQGWVNTEAFF. CDR3 bases: TGTGCCAGCAGCTTACAGGGGTGGGTGAACACTGAAGCTTTCTTT.

The CDR3 is CASSVRGEGYTF. CDR3 coding DNA: TGTGCCAGCAGCGTCAGGGGAGAGGGCTACACCTTC. V gene TRBV9 combines with J gene TRBJ1-2, with a tentative D call TRBD1 (6 bases). This CDR3 contains 12 residues. CDR1 SGDLS and CDR2 YYNGEE come from the germline V gene. With 2 bases removed from V and 8 bases from J, the gap between germline ends came to 10 bases.

This clonotype was seen a handful of times. The genes are TRBV19 and TRBJ1-1; unclear D gene. This CDR3 spans 14 amino acids. Trimming stripped 1 base from V and 1 base from J, with 7 bases between. The V gene's germline CDR1 is LNHDA and CDR2 SQIVND (reference sequence). The CDR3 reads CASSIVGANTEAFF. The CDR3 region has the DNA TGTGCCAGTAGTATAGTAGGAGCGAACACTGAAGCTTTCTTT.

This clonotype appeared a few times. The chain uses TRBV5-1 and TRBJ1-2; D gene uncertain. Germline assignment: CDR1 SGHRS and CDR2 YFSETQ. Trimming pared 0 bases from V and 5 bases from J, leaving 11 bases between. This CDR3 spans 14 amino acids. The CDR3 loop reads CASSLAATDYGYTF. In nucleotides, the CDR3 is TGCGCCAGCAGCTTGGCAGCCACAGATTATGGCTACACCTTC.

The chain couples TRBV7-2 to TRBJ1-1, with D unclear. Trimming cost V 4 bases and J 0 bases, with 3 bases left between them. The CDR3 loop spans 12 amino acids. CDR1 SGHTA and CDR2 FQGNSA come from the germline V gene. In nucleotides, the CDR3 is TGTGCCAGCAGCTGGTTGAACACTGAAGCTTTCTTT. Translating gives CASSWLNTEAFF.

This chain connects TRBV27 to TRBJ2-7; 8 nucleotides align to TRBD1. The CDR3 has 14 residues. V was pared by 6 bases and J by 6 bases, with 10 bases of the junction left unmatched. Germline-derived CDR1 and CDR2 are MNHEY and SMNVEV (reference sequence). CDR3 coding DNA: TGTGCCAGCAGCTCTTGGGACAGGTTCGGCGAGCAGTACTTC. Translation gives CASSSWDRFGEQYF.

With respect to this clonotype: This may be a read error: a much more frequent sequence differs by one nucleotide. The gene calls are TRBV28 and TRBJ1-4; 8 bases match TRBD1. Trimming at V came to 4 bases and at J to 7 bases, leaving 8 bases not matched to a gene. Germline-derived CDR1 and CDR2 are MDHEN and SYDVKM. The CDR3 covers 15 residues. Here the CDR3 reads CASSSLAGGGEKLFF. The CDR3 nucleotides are TGTGCCAGCAGTTCTTTGGCAGGGGGCGGTGAAAAACTGTTTTTT. Full variable domain (outside the CDR3, taken from reference TRBV28 and TRBJ1-4): DVKVTQSSRYLVKRTGEKVFLECVQDMDHENMFWYRQDPGLGLRLIYFSYDVKMKEKGDIPEGYSVSREKKERFSLILESASTNQTSMYLCASSSLAGGGEKLFFGSGTQLSVL.

The chain uses TRBV29-1 and TRBJ2-2, with D maybe TRBD1 (5 bases). Germline V gene lookup returns CDR1 SQVTM and CDR2 ANQGSEA. The V gene lost 7 bases and the J gene lost 2 bases, with 17 bases spanning the gap. The length of the CDR3 is 15 residues. CDR3 DNA sequence: TGCAGCGCAACAAAAGGGGCCACCAACACCGGGGAGCTGTTTTTT. This sequence encodes CSATKGATNTGELFF.

This clonotype was seen repeatedly, ten times or more. The V call is TRBV27, the J call TRBJ1-6; D is unresolved. The V end was cut by 5 bases, the J end by 1 base, with 15 bases between. This CDR3 is 17 amino acids long. CDR1 is MNHEY, CDR2 SMNVEV, per germline (reference sequence). The chain's CDR3 is CASSPVVGRSYNSPLHF. CDR3 in DNA: TGTGCCAGCAGTCCCGTAGTAGGACGGTCCTATAATTCACCCCTCCACTTT.

This sequence joins TRBV29-1 and TRBJ2-3; 11 nucleotides match TRBD2. Germline V gives CDR1 SQVTM, CDR2 ANQGSEA. The CDR3 is made up of 15 amino acids. V was pared by 6 bases and J by 3 bases, with 8 bases of the junction left unmatched. The CDR3 DNA reads TGCAGCGTCACTTCGGGGACTAGCGGTACAGATACGCAGTATTTT. Translated: CSVTSGTSGTDTQYF.

Ten or more counts support this clonotype. This sequence joins TRBV6-1 and TRBJ2-7, with 11 positions matching TRBD2. J was trimmed by 4 bases and V by 4 bases; bases with no gene match: 12. The V gene's germline CDR1 is MNHNS and CDR2 SASEGT. CDR3 length equals 17 residues. The CDR3 sequence is CASSARHLLAGVYEQYF. The CDR3 region has the DNA TGTGCCAGCAGTGCCCGTCATCTACTAGCGGGAGTGTACGAGCAGTACTTC.

The chain has TRBV19 and TRBJ1-5; no reliable D call. There are 15 residues in the CDR3. Germline CDR1 is LNHDA and CDR2 is SQIVND (reference sequence). Trimming cost V 8 bases and J 0 bases, with 14 bases left between them. The CDR3 spells CASRPMDYSNQPQHF. The CDR3 bases are TGTGCCAGTCGCCCGATGGACTATAGCAATCAGCCCCAGCATTTT.

This clonotype was found many times. This sequence joins TRBV6-1 and TRBJ2-2; 8 positions agree with TRBD2. There are 13 residues in the CDR3. The germline CDR1 and CDR2 sequences are MNHNS and SASEGT. V gave up 7 bases and J gave up 6 bases; unmatched junction bases: 4. CDR3 loop: CASTLGGAGELFF. CDR3 nucleotide sequence: TGTGCCAGCACCCTCGGGGGGGCCGGGGAGCTGTTTTTT.

This chain connects TRBV6-2 or TRBV6-3 to TRBJ2-1; D is perhaps TRBD2 (5 bases). The CDR3 covers 15 residues. Trimming shortened V by 5 bases and J by 6 bases, and 17 bases separated the two germline ends. Germline values: CDR1 MNHEY, CDR2 SVGEGT. The CDR3 loop reads CASSEPGEGSNEQFF. The CDR3 nucleotides are TGTGCCAGCAGTGAACCAGGAGAGGGTAGCAATGAGCAGTTCTTC.

J is TRBJ1-1 and V is TRBV25-1; possibly TRBD1 for D (5 bases). Looked up from germline, CDR1 is MGHDK and CDR2 is SYGVNS. V shed 4 bases and J shed 4 bases, with 13 bases lying between them. The CDR3 has 14 residues. The CDR3 bases are TGTGCCAGCAGTGCGCAGGGCTCCGTCACTGAAGCTTTCTTT. This codes for CASSAQGSVTEAFF.

This clonotype was observed at least ten times. This sequence joins TRBV20-1 and TRBJ2-7; weak D call: TRBD1 (6 bases). This CDR3 is built from 13 residues. The germline V gene encodes CDR1 DFQATT and CDR2 SNEGSKA (reference sequence). Trimming pared 4 bases from V and 0 bases from J, leaving 10 bases between. CDR3 nucleotides: TGCAGTGCTATACAGGGCGGCTCCTACGAGCAGTACTTC. The encoded protein is CSAIQGGSYEQYF.

This sequence joins TRBV20-1 and TRBJ1-4; D unclear. The CDR3 is 14 amino acids. The germline CDR1 and CDR2 sequences are DFQATT and SNEGSKA (reference sequence). Trimming removed 5 bases at V and 5 bases at J, with 15 bases between. The DNA for the CDR3 is TGCAGTGCTTACCCTGTGGACCCCAATGAAAAACTGTTTTTT. This translates into CSAYPVDPNEKLFF.

Ten or more counts support this clonotype. The genes are TRBV28 and TRBJ1-1, with 7 bases aligning to TRBD1. From germline, CDR1 is MDHEN and CDR2 SYDVKM. The CDR3 spans 12 residues. The V gene end was trimmed by 3 bases and the J gene end by 9 bases; junction bases not matched to a gene: 4. The CDR3 protein is CASSFEGAKAFF. The CDR3 coding sequence is TGTGCCAGCAGTTTTGAGGGGGCAAAAGCTTTCTTT.

As DNA, the CDR3 is TGTGCCAGCAGCCGTAACAGGGGGCAAAGCCCTGAAGCTTTCTTT. Its protein is CASSRNRGQSPEAFF. J is TRBJ1-1 and V is TRBV7-9; the match to TRBD1 covers 9 bases. Unmatched junction bases numbered 10, after V lost 5 bases and J lost 6 bases. Germline lookup yields CDR1 SEHNR and CDR2 FQNEAQ (reference sequence). The CDR3 consists of 15 residues.

This clonotype occurred many times. CDR3 in amino acids: CASIRDSGNSPLHF. CDR3 sequence (DNA): TGTGCCAGCATCCGGGACAGTGGGAATTCACCCCTCCACTTT. V gene TRBV28 combines with J gene TRBJ1-6; TRBD1 aligns across 7 bases. Germline loops: CDR1 MDHEN, CDR2 SYDVKM. This CDR3 comprises 14 residues. V dropped 7 bases and J dropped 7; count of bases not matched to a gene: 7. Looking up the rest from reference TRBV28 and TRBJ1-6 gives the full variable domain: DVKVTQSSRYLVKRTGEKVFLECVQDMDHENMFWYRQDPGLGLRLIYFSYDVKMKEKGDIPEGYSVSREKKERFSLILESASTNQTSMYLCASIRDSGNSPLHFGNGTRLTVT.

The table lists this clonotype with many counts. The V and J genes are TRBV4-1 and TRBJ2-5; the match to TRBD2 covers 13 bases. Per the germline V gene, CDR1 is MGHRA and CDR2 is YSYEKL. CDR3 length equals 17 residues. The V and J ends lost 3 bases and 2 bases, in that order; junction bases with no gene match: 6. The CDR3 here is CASSQDQGLAGQETQYF. Written as DNA, the CDR3 is TGCGCCAGCAGCCAGGATCAGGGACTAGCGGGACAAGAGACCCAGTACTTC.

This chain links TRBV19 with TRBJ1-5; D is possibly TRBD1 (6 bases). Germline V CDR1 and CDR2: LNHDA, SQIVND (reference sequence). This CDR3 is built from 16 residues. Trimming took off 1 base at V and 9 bases at J, with 19 bases between the two ends. The CDR3 nucleotides read TGTGCCAGTAGTATAGGTGGGACACTTAATTATCGGCCCCAGCATTTT. Its protein is CASSIGGTLNYRPQHF.

This chain connects TRBV29-1 to TRBJ1-2; no clear D. The length of the CDR3 is 11 residues. Germline assignment: CDR1 SQVTM and CDR2 ANQGSEA. Trimming took off 4 bases at V and 5 bases at J, with 8 bases between the two ends. CDR3 coding DNA: TGCAGCGTTGGAGCCTGGTATGGCTACACCTTC. Translating it yields CSVGAWYGYTF.

This clonotype was recorded many times. The chain joins TRBV19 to TRBJ1-1, with a weak D call TRBD1 (5 bases). Germline-derived CDR1 and CDR2 are LNHDA and SQIVND (reference sequence). Trimming took off 6 bases at V and 0 bases at J, with 14 bases between the two ends. This CDR3 has 15 residues. CDR3: CASSSEGLMNTEAFF. CDR3 bases: TGTGCCAGTAGCTCGGAGGGGTTGATGAACACTGAAGCTTTCTTT.

This clonotype was observed at least ten times. The chain combines TRBV6-5 with TRBJ2-5, with a tentative D call TRBD2 (6 bases). The germline CDR1 and CDR2 sequences are MNHEY and SVGAGI. This CDR3 is built from 14 residues. V was cut by 4 bases and J by 2 bases, with 11 bases left in between. This CDR3 reads CASSFGTYQETQYF. The CDR3 DNA reads TGTGCCAGCAGTTTCGGGACTTATCAAGAGACCCAGTACTTC.

The chain combines TRBV5-1 with TRBJ2-7, with a tentative D call TRBD2 (6 bases). CDR1 is SGHRS, CDR2 YFSETQ, per germline. There are 15 residues in the CDR3. The germline V and J ends were trimmed by 2 bases and 5 bases, with 17 bases remaining between them. The CDR3: CASSLEGGTPHEQYF. CDR3 DNA sequence: TGCGCCAGCAGCTTAGAAGGAGGGACCCCACACGAGCAGTACTTC.